What follows is one TCR beta chain and its context. Its specificity is unknown. In total, each donor contributed a single heparinised blood draw that averaged about 100 mL. Using CD45RO/CCR7/CD25/CD127/CD95/CD27, CD4+ naive, central memory, regulatory and stem cell-like memory cells were sorted. The sequenced template was cDNA made from the entire isolated RNA. The assay was immunoSEQ multiplex PCR, and TCRdb's table has in-frame clones only and misses some. The sample lists over 700,000 clones, roughly a sixth occurring once. This sample is drawn from a study of beta chain features in type 1 diabetes. Overall study: Researchers looked at fewer than 120,000,000 sorted cells across all samples.

Study-wide findings and caveats: Individuals with type 1 diabetes displayed fewer insertions and more deletions at VDJ junctions.

V shed 0 bases and J 8 bases; nucleotides not matched to a gene: 9. The CDR3 has 15 residues. The V gene's germline CDR1 is SGDLS and CDR2 YYNGEE. The sample comprised naive CD4+ T cells from blood. The chain combines TRBV9 with TRBJ1-1, with 8 bases fitting TRBD1. This TCR came from a woman between 18 and 29 years old in good health. In nucleotides, the CDR3 is TGTGCCAGCAGCGTAGAGACTCAGGGGGCAGGGGAAGCTTTCTTT. Its translation is CASSVETQGAGEAFF.